A single TCR beta chain is shown here with its context. Different DNA sequences within this sample yield the same CDR3. The method was immunoSEQ multiplex PCR; TCRdb's version includes in-frame clones alone and lacks a portion of them. The sample carries 63,000 or so clones, approximately 84% recorded once. This sample was taken from a study of OX40 agonist ivuxolimab in advanced cancers. About the study: Eligibility rules accepted prior anti-PD-1, anti-PD-L1 or anti-CTLA-4 therapy, and 35% to 40% had some.

The CDR3 totals 15 residues. CDR1 and CDR2 (germline): LNHDA, SQIVND (reference sequence). V lost 5 bases to trimming and J lost 4 bases; unmatched junction nucleotides: 11. This sequence joins TRBV19 and TRBJ2-7, with 7 nucleotides matching TRBD1. The receptor's source is an adult with an advanced solid tumor such as melanoma, head and neck, liver or kidney cancer. The sequencing here drew on CD4+ or CD8+ T cells sorted from blood, taken in a trial of the OX40 agonist ivuxolimab. CDR3 coding DNA: TGTGCCAGTAGTCCAAGACAGGGATTACCATACGAGCAGTACTTC. Translated, it gives CASSPRQGLPYEQYF.